This TCR beta chain was recovered during a study of T cell responses to AZD1222 COVID-19 vaccine. Points from the study as a whole: Regions left unmutated in variants are reportedly the target of nearly half of spike-specific TCRs. Just a handful of people given AZD1222 tested seropositive at baseline.

Measured with immunoSEQ multiplex PCR; TCRdb has only the in-frame clones, and not every one. The sample yields around 160,000 clones, just over 90% seen once. For this clone: Antigen: not known.

The junction had 6 bases not matched to a gene; V was cut back by 6 bases and J by 4 bases. The CDR3 extends over 15 amino acids. CDR1 is MNHEY and CDR2 is SVGAGI in the germline V gene. Pooling covered second doses at about 4 or about 12 weeks. This specimen was peripheral blood, taken 28 days after the second AZD1222 dose. The V and J genes are TRBV6-5 and TRBJ1-2; TRBD1 aligns across 12 bases. The clonotype was recovered from an adult who received the AZD1222 COVID-19 vaccine. The CDR3 DNA reads TGTGCCAGCAGCTGGGGACAGGGGGCGAGCTATGGCTACACCTTC. It encodes CASSWGQGASYGYTF.